The rows below give T cell receptor beta chains drawn from one sample of a study of blood T cell repertoires in COVID-19. Clones were read by immunoSEQ multiplex PCR, and TCRdb kept only the in-frame ones, dropping some. The sample lists 200,000 to 250,000 clones; 75% to 90% were seen once. Sequencing input: PBMCs or T cells enriched from blood (not recorded which). The receptors derive from a woman between 40 and 55 years old with acute COVID-19. CDR3s include the opening cysteine and the closing phenylalanine or tryptophan.

j_call	cdr3_length	v_call	cdr3_aa
TRBJ2-7	16	TRBV4-3	CASSQVVGQGVGEQYF
TRBJ1-1	17	TRBV29-1	CSVGDDRGRVVNTEAFF
TRBJ1-1	14	TRBV6-5	CASRSTTGYTEAFF
TRBJ2-2	15	TRBV9	CASSVGTGGTGELFF
TRBJ2-7	15	TRBV27	CASSSRDRAVYEQYF
TRBJ1-1	15	TRBV7-3	CASSPDRGRNTEAFF
TRBJ2-7	15	TRBV7-2	CASSARTGSMYEQYF
TRBJ2-3	14	TRBV7-8	CASKGQGAADTQYF
TRBJ1-1	14	TRBV5-1	CASSYAQGVDEAFF
TRBJ1-2	16	TRBV7-9	CASSLVGQLSSDGYTF
TRBJ1-2	13	TRBV7-9	CASSLGQNYGYTF
TRBJ1-2	13	TRBV30	CAWRDRDNYGYTF
TRBJ1-4	14	TRBV5-6	CASSTQGVYEKLFF
TRBJ1-2	15	TRBV4-3	CASSQGSKANYGYTF
TRBJ2-7	15	TRBV11-2	CASSLWAIEGYEQYF
TRBJ1-1	13	TRBV18	CASSPGLRTEAFF